This is a list of T cell receptor beta chains from one sample in a study of neurological immune-mediated disorders. TCRdb reanalysed the 5' RACE reads using MiXCR and keeps one entry per CDR3 protein. The profile shows roughly 48,000 distinct CDR3 sequences, about a quarter of them singletons. The sequencing sample was made of PBMCs. These TCRs come from a woman aged 70-85 years in good health. Each CDR3 is given with its conserved first and last residue. A D gene is named only where the DNA matches it firmly. Expanded clones are given a class, and other clones once, few, many or no size at all.

size	D	V	J	CDR3	DNA
many	NA	TRBV5-1	TRBJ1-1	CASSMDTNTEAFF	TGCGCCAGCAGCATGGACACGAACACTGAAGCTTTCTTT
many	NA	TRBV5-1	TRBJ2-7	CASSYTGLTVDEQYF	TGCGCCAGCAGTTACACAGGGCTCACTGTCGACGAGCAGTACTTC
NA	TRBD1	TRBV5-1	TRBJ2-7	CASSPRTGKEQYF	TGCGCCAGCAGCCCAAGGACAGGGAAGGAGCAGTACTTC
many	NA	TRBV13	TRBJ1-1	CASSKMSGVAFF	TGTGCCAGCAGCAAAATGTCGGGGGTAGCTTTCTTT
many	NA	TRBV2	TRBJ2-1	CASSESRVGLYNEQFF	TGTGCCAGCAGTGAATCCCGAGTGGGCCTCTACAATGAGCAGTTCTTC
NA	NA	TRBV12-3/TRBV12-4	TRBJ1-2	CASRTTWDGLNYGYTF	TGTGCCAGCAGAACAACCTGGGACGGCCTAAACTATGGCTACACCTTC
NA	NA	TRBV4-3	TRBJ2-3	CASSPRDFLPDTQYF	TGCGCCAGCAGCCCCCGGGACTTCCTCCCAGATACGCAGTATTTT
many	TRBD1	TRBV20-1	TRBJ2-7	CSAPLLDRLNEQYF	TGCAGTGCTCCACTCCTGGACAGGCTCAACGAGCAGTACTTC
many	NA	TRBV4-1	TRBJ1-5	CASSQDGGLGNQPQHF	TGCGCCAGCAGCCAAGATGGGGGGCTAGGCAATCAGCCCCAGCATTTT
medium-sized	TRBD2	TRBV29-1	TRBJ2-2	CSSWVGAGGVSGELFF	TGCAGCTCTTGGGTAGGGGCGGGAGGGGTGTCCGGGGAGCTGTTTTTT
many	TRBD1	TRBV29-1	TRBJ1-2	CSARTGSSFGYTF	TGCAGCGCTAGGACAGGGTCAAGTTTTGGCTACACCTTC
once	NA	TRBV6-2/TRBV6-3	TRBJ2-1	CASTKAFTYNEQFF	TGTGCCAGCACCAAGGCGTTCACCTACAATGAGCAGTTCTTC
many	NA	TRBV5-1	TRBJ2-7	CASSLVPTGSQGTYEQYF	TGCGCCAGCAGCTTGGTCCCCACCGGGTCACAGGGAACCTACGAGCAGTACTTC
many	NA	TRBV29-1	TRBJ2-7	CSVLLLSYEQYF	TGCAGCGTGTTGCTACTTTCCTACGAGCAGTACTTC
NA	NA	TRBV27	TRBJ1-4	CASRGTGSEKLFF	TGTGCCAGCAGGGGTACAGGGTCTGAAAAACTGTTTTTT
NA	TRBD1	TRBV5-1	TRBJ1-1	CASSSWTGNTEAFF	TGCGCCAGCAGCTCCTGGACAGGGAACACTGAAGCTTTCTTT
few	TRBD1	TRBV20-1	TRBJ2-3	CSARGGDRGRTDTQYF	TGCAGTGCTAGAGGGGGAGACAGGGGTAGAACAGATACGCAGTATTTT
many	NA	TRBV5-1	TRBJ2-1	CASTLGDHYNEQFF	TGCGCCAGCACCTTAGGGGACCACTACAATGAGCAGTTCTTC
many	NA	TRBV6-5	TRBJ2-1	CASSLGGSYNEQFF	TGTGCCAGCAGCCTAGGCGGCTCCTACAATGAGCAGTTCTTC
few	NA	TRBV5-1	TRBJ2-5	CASSLAGTGQETQYF	TGCGCCAGCAGCTTGGCGGGTACAGGCCAAGAGACCCAGTACTTC
many	TRBD2	TRBV20-1	TRBJ2-3	CSAMGGSGRTDTQYF	TGCAGTGCCATGGGGGGGAGCGGCCGCACAGATACGCAGTATTTT
many	TRBD1	TRBV2	TRBJ1-5	CASSEGQDLQPQHF	TGTGCCAGCAGTGAGGGACAGGATCTCCAGCCCCAGCATTTT
many	NA	TRBV5-1	TRBJ2-1	CASTTGSSYNEQFF	TGCGCCAGCACTACAGGGAGCTCCTACAATGAGCAGTTCTTC
many	TRBD2	TRBV4-1	TRBJ2-7	CASSQGPSGDSYEQYF	TGCGCCAGCAGCCAAGGGCCTAGCGGGGACTCCTACGAGCAGTACTTC
NA	NA	TRBV6-6	TRBJ2-3	CASSYGAGEVSDTQYF	TGTGCCAGCAGTTACGGGGCAGGGGAAGTCTCAGATACGCAGTATTTT
many	NA	TRBV5-1	TRBJ1-1	CATAREDGEAFF	TGCGCCACTGCCCGGGAGGATGGTGAAGCTTTCTTT
many	NA	TRBV9	TRBJ2-5	CASSVDLQETQYF	TGTGCCAGCAGCGTCGACTTGCAAGAGACCCAGTACTTC
NA	TRBD2	TRBV7-2	TRBJ2-5	CASRLIAGGYGYF	TGTGCCAGCAGATTAATAGCGGGGGGCTATGGGTACTTC
NA	TRBD1	TRBV29-1	TRBJ2-3	CSVETGVTDTQYF	TGCAGCGTTGAAACAGGGGTCACAGATACGCAGTATTTT
many	TRBD1	TRBV18	TRBJ2-1	CASSPPGTGLHNEQFF	TGTGCCAGCTCACCACCGGGGACAGGACTACACAATGAGCAGTTCTTC
many	NA	TRBV29-1	TRBJ2-2	CSVPHRGGKGDPTGELFF	TGCAGCGTTCCTCACAGGGGGGGTAAGGGGGATCCCACCGGGGAGCTGTTTTTT
many	TRBD2	TRBV7-9	TRBJ2-3	CASSPWASGSVDTQYF	TGTGCCAGCAGCCCCTGGGCTAGCGGGAGTGTAGATACGCAGTATTTT
many	TRBD2	TRBV10-3	TRBJ2-7	CAISGSGSEQYF	TGTGCCATCAGTGGTAGCGGGAGCGAGCAGTACTTC
many	NA	TRBV20-1	TRBJ1-2	CSARDSARRGYTF	TGCAGTGCTAGAGATTCGGCACGTAGGGGCTACACCTTC
many	NA	TRBV6-5	TRBJ1-4	CASSGTNEEKLFF	TGTGCCAGCAGTGGAACTAATGAGGAAAAACTGTTTTTT
many	TRBD2	TRBV15	TRBJ2-3	CATSRDRGGTKFSTDTQYF	TGTGCCACCAGCAGAGATCGGGGAGGGACCAAATTTAGCACAGATACGCAGTATTTT
few	TRBD1	TRBV25-1	TRBJ1-2	CATRGDRQGMYGYTF	TGTGCCACCAGGGGAGATCGACAGGGGATGTATGGCTACACCTTC
many	NA	TRBV3-1	TRBJ1-5	CASSPAQGGDQPQHF	TGTGCCAGCAGCCCAGCCCAGGGTGGAGATCAGCCCCAGCATTTT
many	NA	TRBV20-1	TRBJ2-4	CSARSSGENIQYF	TGCAGTGCTAGGTCGAGTGGGGAAAACATTCAGTACTTC
NA	NA	TRBV28	TRBJ1-5	CASSSPGFAQPQHF	TGTGCCAGCAGTTCCCCAGGGTTCGCTCAGCCCCAGCATTTT
many	TRBD2	TRBV4-2	TRBJ2-3	CASSQDPASGYSTDTQYF	TGTGCCAGCAGCCAAGATCCGGCTAGCGGGTACAGCACAGATACGCAGTATTTT
few	TRBD1	TRBV4-2	TRBJ1-2	CASSQESGQANYGYTF	TGTGCCAGCAGCCAAGAGAGCGGACAGGCTAACTATGGCTACACCTTC
NA	NA	TRBV20-1	TRBJ2-3	CSAPPGGLTDTQYF	TGCAGTGCTCCCCCCGGGGGACTCACAGATACGCAGTATTTT
once	NA	TRBV24-1	TRBJ1-5	CATSDSTFAGRQPQHF	TGTGCCACCAGTGATTCGACCTTTGCGGGGAGACAGCCCCAGCATTTT
NA	NA	TRBV18	TRBJ1-2	CASSPLRDKDGYTF	TGTGCCAGCTCACCACTCAGGGACAAGGATGGCTACACCTTC
NA	TRBD2	TRBV18	TRBJ2-1	CASSPGLAVAHEQFF	TGTGCCAGCTCACCCGGACTAGCGGTAGCTCATGAGCAGTTCTTC
many	NA	TRBV5-1	TRBJ2-2	CASSLGFGDTGELFF	TGCGCCAGCAGCTTGGGGTTCGGAGACACCGGGGAGCTGTTTTTT
NA	TRBD1	TRBV7-2	TRBJ2-1	CASSLLGTGGGEQFF	TGTGCCAGCAGCTTATTGGGGACAGGGGGCGGTGAGCAGTTCTTC
NA	NA	TRBV24-1	TRBJ2-1	CASGLQQGDEQFF	TGTGCCTCTGGGCTACAACAGGGAGATGAGCAGTTCTTC
NA	NA	TRBV3-1	TRBJ1-5	CASSQDQTGWAESNQPQHF	TGTGCCAGCAGCCAAGATCAAACAGGGTGGGCTGAAAGCAATCAGCCCCAGCATTTT
NA	TRBD2	TRBV7-2	TRBJ2-7	CASSRTSGSSPEQYF	TGTGCCAGCAGCCGGACTAGCGGGAGCTCCCCCGAGCAGTACTTC
once	TRBD1	TRBV12-3/TRBV12-4	TRBJ1-6	CASSGRGYNSPLHF	TGTGCCAGCAGTGGCAGGGGGTACAATTCACCCCTCCACTTT
many	NA	TRBV5-1	TRBJ2-1	CASRGFDEQFF	TGCGCCAGCAGGGGTTTCGATGAGCAGTTCTTC
many	NA	TRBV3-1	TRBJ2-5	CASSLRDSMKETQYF	TGTGCCAGCAGCCTGCGGGACTCCATGAAAGAGACCCAGTACTTC
many	TRBD1	TRBV20-1	TRBJ1-2	CSALQGAGGYTF	TGCAGTGCCCTTCAGGGGGCGGGTGGCTACACCTTC
many	TRBD2	TRBV20-1	TRBJ2-7	CSAREPSTSGYEQYF	TGCAGTGCTAGAGAGCCCTCGACTAGCGGGTACGAGCAGTACTTC
NA	TRBD1	TRBV27	TRBJ1-1	CASSFQGGSNTEAFF	TGTGCCAGCAGTTTTCAGGGGGGGTCGAACACTGAAGCTTTCTTT
NA	NA	TRBV11-2	TRBJ2-1	CASSPRSGLSSYNEQFF	TGTGCCAGCAGCCCGCGGAGCGGACTTAGCTCCTACAATGAGCAGTTCTTC